The present T cell receptor beta chain was sequenced within a study of blood T cell repertoires in COVID-19. Study overall: Sites in the United States, Italy and Spain provided acute and convalescent COVID-19 samples.

V gave up 0 bases and J gave up 8 bases, with 13 bases separating them. Germline V CDR1 and CDR2: GTSNPN, SVGIG (reference sequence). The CDR3 loop spans 13 amino acids. Profiling relied on immunoSEQ multiplex PCR, and the TCRdb table lists in-frame clones only, not all of them. The table lists approximately 55,000 clones, about nine tenths of them singletons. The chain is built from TRBV30 and TRBJ1-2, with unresolved D. This receptor was obtained from a man aged 35 to 55 with acute or convalescent COVID-19. Sequenced material: peripheral blood. The chain's CDR3 is CAWSVYGFKGYTF. The CDR3 coding sequence is TGTGCCTGGAGTGTATACGGTTTTAAGGGCTACACCTTC.